A selection of T cell receptor beta chains follows, all from one sample in a study of preoperative IRX-2 immunotherapy in early breast cancer. Method: immunoSEQ multiplex PCR; TCRdb's copy keeps in-frame clones and lacks some. The table has around 25,000 clones, roughly 89% seen once. The source material was tumor tissue, sampled after IRX-2 immunotherapy. The receptors shown here come from a human donor with breast cancer. Both conserved end residues are part of each CDR3. D genes are given only for firm matches. Only some rows state a clone size, as once, few, many or a class for expanded clones.

TRBJ1-4 - TRBV5-1 TRBD1 TGCGCCAGCAGCTTGGGGACAGGGTCAGAAAAACTGTTTTTT CASSLGTGSEKLFF
TRBJ2-3 - TRBV11-3 - TGTGCCAGCAGCTTAGGAGTAGATACGCAGTATTTT CASSLGVDTQYF
TRBJ2-5 - TRBV5-4 - TGTGCCAGCAGCCTAATTAATGGGGGCGGCGAGACCCAGTACTTC CASSLINGGGETQYF
TRBJ1-1 - TRBV18 - TGTGCCAGCTCACCGAGGGCAACAGGGACCGGGACTGAAGCTTTCTTT CASSPRATGTGTEAFF
TRBJ2-3 - TRBV5-4 TRBD1 TGTGCCAGCAGCTTGGGGGCCGGGACAGGGTCAGATACGCAGTATTTT CASSLGAGTGSDTQYF
TRBJ1-1 - TRBV11-2 - TGTGCCAGCAGCTTCCAAGGACGAGGCGGGGACACTGAAGCTTTCTTT CASSFQGRGGDTEAFF
TRBJ1-1 - TRBV6-4 - TGTGCCAGCAGTGACTCATGGAGGAACACTGAAGCTTTCTTT CASSDSWRNTEAFF
TRBJ1-4 - TRBV6-1 - TGTGCCAGCAGCTATTATTCAACTAATGAAAAACTGTTTTTT CASSYYSTNEKLFF
TRBJ2-3 - TRBV27 - TGTGCCAGCCACCTAACAGGCACAGATACGCAGTATTTT CASHLTGTDTQYF
TRBJ2-5 - TRBV19 - TGTGCCAGTAGTCAGGGGAACTTCCAAGAGACCCAGTACTTC CASSQGNFQETQYF
TRBJ1-1 - TRBV11-1 - TGTGCCAGCAGCTTAGGGTGGGGGAAGGCTTTCTTT CASSLGWGKAFF
TRBJ2-2 - TRBV7-8 - TGTGCCAGCAGCTGGGACGGGAACACCGGGGAGCTGTTTTTT CASSWDGNTGELFF
TRBJ2-5 once TRBV19 TRBD1 TGTGCCAGTAACAGGCCAGGGGGCGTTTCAGAGACCCAGTACTTC CASNRPGGVSETQYF
TRBJ2-1 once TRBV6-4 - TGTGCCACCAGCGGTCCCGCTGGAACGAACAATGAGCAGTTCTTC CATSGPAGTNNEQFF
TRBJ1-2 - TRBV18 TRBD1 TGTGCCAGCTCACCCCAGACAGGGGATAACTATGGCTACACCTTC CASSPQTGDNYGYTF
TRBJ1-5 - TRBV30 - TGTGCCTGGAGGAAAAACAATCAGCCCCAGCATTTT CAWRKNNQPQHF
TRBJ2-5 - TRBV5-1 - TGCGCCAGCAGAATGGACCGTTCACAAGAGACCCAGTACTTC CASRMDRSQETQYF
TRBJ2-3 - TRBV5-1 - TGCGCCAGCAGCTTGGATGAATGGGCCCCCCGGAGACGAGATACGCAGTATTTT CASSLDEWAPRRRDTQYF
TRBJ1-6 - TRBV19 TRBD1 TGTGCCAGTAGTATCCCGGGACAGAATAATTCACCCCTCCACTTT CASSIPGQNNSPLHF
TRBJ1-1 - TRBV7-6 - TGTGCCAGCAGCGCCGGGGGTTTGTGGGGAAGGGCTGAAGCTTTCTTT CASSAGGLWGRAEAFF
TRBJ1-1 - TRBV5-1 TRBD1 TGCGCCAGCAGCTCACAGGGGGCGGGAACTGAAGCTTTCTTT CASSSQGAGTEAFF
TRBJ1-1 once TRBV2 - TGTGCCACCCTTCGGGGGATAGGAGCTTTCTTT CATLRGIGAFF
TRBJ2-2 - TRBV5-1 TRBD2 TGCGCCAGCAGCTTCCTAGCGGGGGCCGACACCGGGGAGCTGTTTTTT CASSFLAGADTGELFF
TRBJ2-7 - TRBV11-2 TRBD2 TGTGCCAGCAGCTTAGGGCGGGGGGCCCTTCTCTACGAGCAGTACTTC CASSLGRGALLYEQYF
TRBJ2-1 - TRBV13 TRBD1 TGTGCCAGCAGCGCAGCCGGGACAGGAGACAATGAGCAGTTCTTC CASSAAGTGDNEQFF
TRBJ1-5 - TRBV15 - TGTGCCACCAGCCATGGGTCCGAGAGCAATCAGCCCCAGCATTTT CATSHGSESNQPQHF
TRBJ2-2 - TRBV28 - TGTGCCAGCAGACTCACCCCAGGGGACTGGTACACCGGGGAGCTGTTTTTT CASRLTPGDWYTGELFF
TRBJ1-1 few TRBV6-5 - TGTGCCAGCAGTTACAGGAAAAGAGGGACCCGGGAAGCTTTCTTT CASSYRKRGTREAFF
TRBJ2-2 - TRBV9 TRBD1 TGTGCCAGCAGCACAATGGGACAGGGGGCAAGGGAGCTGTTTTTT CASSTMGQGARELFF
TRBJ2-1 few TRBV7-9 - TGTGCCAGCAGCTTAGTGACTTACAATGAGCAGTTCTTC CASSLVTYNEQFF
TRBJ1-1 few TRBV12-5 - TGTGCTAGTGTTGGGGGCGTCGACACTGAAGCTTTCTTT CASVGGVDTEAFF
TRBJ1-1 - TRBV19 - TGTGCCAGTACCAGACCCCCCCTCGCGCCAAGAGAAACTGAAGCTTTCTTT CASTRPPLAPRETEAFF
TRBJ2-3 - TRBV5-4 TRBD2 TGTGCCAGCAGCTTGGGGCGGGGGGAGAGCACAGATACGCAGTATTTT CASSLGRGESTDTQYF
TRBJ1-6 - TRBV30 TRBD1 TGTGCCTGGAGTGTACAGGGGAGGAGTGATTCACCCCTCCACTTT CAWSVQGRSDSPLHF
TRBJ2-1 - TRBV28 - TGTGCCAGCAGTTTGACCCCCGTGGAGCAGTTCTTC CASSLTPVEQFF
TRBJ2-7 - TRBV2 - TGTGCCATCCTAAACCAGGGCGAGCAGTACTTC CAILNQGEQYF
TRBJ1-5 - TRBV5-4 TRBD1 TGTGCCAGCAGCTACAGGGGCCACTATAGCAATCAGCCCCAGCATTTT CASSYRGHYSNQPQHF
TRBJ1-1 - TRBV11-1 - TGTGCCAGCAGCCCAGACCTATTTGACGGCACTGAAGCTTTCTTT CASSPDLFDGTEAFF
TRBJ2-7 once TRBV6-6 - TGTGCCAGCAGTTACTCGAACATCGGGAATTACGAGCAGTACTTC CASSYSNIGNYEQYF
TRBJ1-2 - TRBV28 - TGTGCCAGCAGTGGAATGGCGACGGGGTATGGCTACACCTTC CASSGMATGYGYTF
TRBJ1-2 - TRBV5-6 - TGTGCCAGCAGCTGGGGCAGGGAATATGGCTACACCTTC CASSWGREYGYTF
TRBJ1-2 once TRBV23-1 - TGCGCCAGCAGTTCAAAATCGGACAGTAACTATGGCTACACCTTC CASSSKSDSNYGYTF
TRBJ2-7 - TRBV9 TRBD1 TGTGCCAGCAGCGTAGCGGCAGGGGGCAACCACGAGCAGTACTTC CASSVAAGGNHEQYF
TRBJ1-1 - TRBV19 TRBD1 TGTGCCAGTAGTAAATCAGGGGGAAAGGCCACTGAAGCTTTCTTT CASSKSGGKATEAFF